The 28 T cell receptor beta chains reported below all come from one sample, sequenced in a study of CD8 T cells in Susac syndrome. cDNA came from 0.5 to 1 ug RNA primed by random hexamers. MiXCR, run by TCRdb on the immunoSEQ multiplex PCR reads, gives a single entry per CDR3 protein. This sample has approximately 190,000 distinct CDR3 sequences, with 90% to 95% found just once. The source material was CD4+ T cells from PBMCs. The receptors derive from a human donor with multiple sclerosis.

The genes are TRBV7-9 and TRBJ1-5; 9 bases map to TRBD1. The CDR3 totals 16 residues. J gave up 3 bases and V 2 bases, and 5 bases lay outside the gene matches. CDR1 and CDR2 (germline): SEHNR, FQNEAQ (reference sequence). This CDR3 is CASSLFTGGLNQPQHF. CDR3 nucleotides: TGTGCCAGCAGCTTATTTACAGGGGGCCTCAATCAGCCCCAGCATTTT.

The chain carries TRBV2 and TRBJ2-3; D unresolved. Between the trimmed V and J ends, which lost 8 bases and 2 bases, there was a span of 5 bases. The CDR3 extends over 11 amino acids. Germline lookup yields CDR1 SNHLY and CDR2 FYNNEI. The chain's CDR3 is CASANTDTQYF. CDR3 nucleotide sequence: TGTGCCAGCGCTAACACAGATACGCAGTATTTT.

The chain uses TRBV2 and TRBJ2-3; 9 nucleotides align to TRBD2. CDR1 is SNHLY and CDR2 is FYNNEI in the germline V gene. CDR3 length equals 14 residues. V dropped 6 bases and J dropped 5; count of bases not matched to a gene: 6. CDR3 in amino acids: CASSVAGAEDTQYF. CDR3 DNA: TGTGCCAGCAGCGTAGCGGGGGCCGAAGATACGCAGTATTTT.

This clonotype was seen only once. The CDR3 sequence is CSVASGLLYTEAFF. CDR3 nucleotide sequence: TGCAGCGTTGCCTCGGGACTACTCTACACTGAAGCTTTCTTT. The J gene is TRBJ1-1, the V gene TRBV29-1, with a possible D match to TRBD1 (5 bases). CDR3 length: 14 residues. CDR1 is SQVTM and CDR2 is ANQGSEA in the germline V gene. V lost 4 bases and J 3 bases, leaving 15 bases between the germline ends.

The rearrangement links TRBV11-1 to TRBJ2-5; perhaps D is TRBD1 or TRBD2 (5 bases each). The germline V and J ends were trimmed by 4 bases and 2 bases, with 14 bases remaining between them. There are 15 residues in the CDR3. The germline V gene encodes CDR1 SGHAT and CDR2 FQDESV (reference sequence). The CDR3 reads CASSSPRGPQETQYF. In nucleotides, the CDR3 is TGTGCCAGCAGCTCCCCCCGGGGACCTCAAGAGACCCAGTACTTC. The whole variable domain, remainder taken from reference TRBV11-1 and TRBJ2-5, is EAEVAQSPRYKITEKSQAVAFWCDPISGHATLYWYRQILGQGPELLVQFQDESVVDDSQLPKDRFSAERLKGVDSTLKIQPAELGDSAMYLCASSSPRGPQETQYFGPGTRLLVL.

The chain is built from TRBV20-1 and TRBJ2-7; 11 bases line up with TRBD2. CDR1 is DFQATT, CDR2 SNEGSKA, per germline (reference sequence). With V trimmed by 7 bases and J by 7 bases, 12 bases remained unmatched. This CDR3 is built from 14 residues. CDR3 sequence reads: CSVLGLAGGGEQYF. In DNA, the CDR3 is TGCAGTGTCCTGGGGCTAGCGGGAGGAGGTGAGCAGTACTTC.

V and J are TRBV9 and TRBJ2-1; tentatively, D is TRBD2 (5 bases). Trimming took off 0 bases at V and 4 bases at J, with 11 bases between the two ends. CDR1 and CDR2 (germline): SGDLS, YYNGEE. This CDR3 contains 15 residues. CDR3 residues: CASSVGAGGYNEQFF. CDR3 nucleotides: TGTGCCAGCAGCGTAGGGGCGGGCGGGTACAATGAGCAGTTCTTC.

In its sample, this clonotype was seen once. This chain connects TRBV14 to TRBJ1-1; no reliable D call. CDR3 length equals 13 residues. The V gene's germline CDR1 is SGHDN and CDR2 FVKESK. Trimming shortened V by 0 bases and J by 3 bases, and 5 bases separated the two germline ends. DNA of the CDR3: TGTGCCAGCAGCCAAGACTGGGACACTGAAGCTTTCTTT. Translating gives CASSQDWDTEAFF. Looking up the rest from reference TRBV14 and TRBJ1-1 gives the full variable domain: EAGVTQFPSHSVIEKGQTVTLRCDPISGHDNLYWYRRVMGKEIKFLLHFVKESKQDESGMPNNRFLAERTGGTYSTLKVQPAELEDSGVYFCASSQDWDTEAFFGQGTRLTVV.

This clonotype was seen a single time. In DNA, the CDR3 is TGCAGTGCTCCCGGGACAGCAACTGCAACTAATGAAAAACTGTTTTTT. Protein sequence: CSAPGTATATNEKLFF. The chain carries TRBV20-1 and TRBJ1-4, with 7 bases identical to TRBD1. J was trimmed by 0 bases and V by 5 bases; bases with no gene match: 9. This CDR3 is built from 16 residues. Germline V gene sequence: CDR1 DFQATT, CDR2 SNEGSKA (reference sequence).

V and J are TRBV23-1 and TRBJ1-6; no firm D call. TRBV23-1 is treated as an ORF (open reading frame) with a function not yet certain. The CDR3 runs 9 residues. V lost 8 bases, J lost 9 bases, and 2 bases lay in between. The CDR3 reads CASRSPLHF. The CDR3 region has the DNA TGCGCCAGCCGTTCACCCCTCCACTTT.

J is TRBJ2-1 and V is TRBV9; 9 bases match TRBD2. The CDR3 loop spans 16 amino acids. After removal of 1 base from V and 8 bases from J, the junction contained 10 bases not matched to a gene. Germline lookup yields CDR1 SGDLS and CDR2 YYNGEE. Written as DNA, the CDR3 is TGTGCCAGCAGCGTATCTTCGATGGGGACTAGCTATGAGCAGTTCTTC. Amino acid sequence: CASSVSSMGTSYEQFF.

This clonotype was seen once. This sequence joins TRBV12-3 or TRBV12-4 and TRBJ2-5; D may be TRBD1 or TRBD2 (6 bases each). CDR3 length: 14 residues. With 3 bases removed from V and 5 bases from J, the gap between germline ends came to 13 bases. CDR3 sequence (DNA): TGTGCCAGCAGTTTGGGGGGCCGACCGGAGACCCAGTACTTC. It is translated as CASSLGGRPETQYF.

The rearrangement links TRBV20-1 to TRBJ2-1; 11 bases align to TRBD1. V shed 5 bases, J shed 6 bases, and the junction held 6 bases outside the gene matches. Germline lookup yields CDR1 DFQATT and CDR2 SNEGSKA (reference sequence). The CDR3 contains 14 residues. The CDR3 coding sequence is TGCAGTGCTCAGGACAGGGGGCACGGCAATGAGCAGTTCTTC. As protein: CSAQDRGHGNEQFF.

Here the CDR3 DNA reads TGCAGTGCTAGACGCAGGGCCTACGAGCAGTACTTC. Translation: CSARRRAYEQYF. This rearrangement joins TRBV20-1 to TRBJ2-7; D is possibly TRBD1 (5 bases). CDR1 DFQATT and CDR2 SNEGSKA come from the germline V gene (reference sequence). V was clipped by 2 bases and J by 2 bases, with 7 bases between them. This CDR3 has 12 residues.

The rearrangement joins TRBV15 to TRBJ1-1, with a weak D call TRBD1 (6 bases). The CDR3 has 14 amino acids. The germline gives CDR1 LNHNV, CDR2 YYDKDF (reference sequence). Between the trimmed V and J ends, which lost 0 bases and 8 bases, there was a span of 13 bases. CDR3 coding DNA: TGTGCCACCAGCAGAGAAAGGGGGGTATCAGAAGCTTTCTTT. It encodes CATSRERGVSEAFF.

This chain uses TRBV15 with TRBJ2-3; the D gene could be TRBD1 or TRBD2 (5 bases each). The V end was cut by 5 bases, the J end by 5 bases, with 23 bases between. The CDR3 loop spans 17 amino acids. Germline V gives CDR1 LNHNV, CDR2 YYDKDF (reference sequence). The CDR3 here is CATSEPPGTLPGDTQYF. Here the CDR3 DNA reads TGTGCCACCAGCGAACCACCAGGGACCCTCCCCGGAGATACGCAGTATTTT.

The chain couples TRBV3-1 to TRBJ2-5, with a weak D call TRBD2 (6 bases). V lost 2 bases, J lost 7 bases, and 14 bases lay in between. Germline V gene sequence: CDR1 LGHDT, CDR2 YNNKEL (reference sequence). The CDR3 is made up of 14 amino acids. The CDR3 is CASSQFEKEGTQYF. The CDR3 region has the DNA TGTGCCAGCAGCCAATTCGAAAAGGAGGGGACCCAGTACTTC.

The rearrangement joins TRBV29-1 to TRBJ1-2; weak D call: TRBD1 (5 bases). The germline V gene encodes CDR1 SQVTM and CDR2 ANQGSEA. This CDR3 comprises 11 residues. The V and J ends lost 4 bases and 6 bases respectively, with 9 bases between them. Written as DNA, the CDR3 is TGCAGCGTTGGAGGGACGAATGGCTACACCTTC. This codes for CSVGGTNGYTF.

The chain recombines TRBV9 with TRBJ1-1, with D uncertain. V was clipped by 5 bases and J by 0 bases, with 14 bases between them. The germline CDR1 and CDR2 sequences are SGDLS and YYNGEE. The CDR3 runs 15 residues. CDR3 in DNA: TGTGCCAGCAGAAAAAGAGGACGAGTGAACACTGAAGCTTTCTTT. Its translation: CASRKRGRVNTEAFF.

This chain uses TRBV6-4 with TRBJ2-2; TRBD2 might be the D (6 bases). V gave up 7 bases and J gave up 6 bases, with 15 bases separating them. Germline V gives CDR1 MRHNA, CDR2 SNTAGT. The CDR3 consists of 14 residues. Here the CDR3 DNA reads TGTGCCAGCAAGACGGGAGTGTGGGCCGGGGAGCTGTTTTTT. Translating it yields CASKTGVWAGELFF.

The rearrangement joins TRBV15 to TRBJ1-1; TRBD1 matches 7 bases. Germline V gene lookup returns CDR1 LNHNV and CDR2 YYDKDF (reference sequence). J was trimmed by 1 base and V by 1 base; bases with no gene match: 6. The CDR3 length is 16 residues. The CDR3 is CATSRAIGTANTEAFF. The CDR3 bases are TGTGCCACCAGCAGAGCTATCGGGACAGCGAACACTGAAGCTTTCTTT.

The CDR3 DNA sequence: TGCGCCAGCAGCCTGGACGCACATCAGCCCCAGCATTTT. It codes for CASSLDAHQPQHF. The V gene is TRBV5-1, the J gene TRBJ1-5; the D is unclear. The germline V gene encodes CDR1 SGHRS and CDR2 YFSETQ. This CDR3 contains 13 residues. V dropped 4 bases and J dropped 5 bases, with 10 bases sitting between them.

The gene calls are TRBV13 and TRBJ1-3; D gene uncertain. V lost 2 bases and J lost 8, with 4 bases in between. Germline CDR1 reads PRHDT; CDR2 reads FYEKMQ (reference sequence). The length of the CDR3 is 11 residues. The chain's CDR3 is CASSLRDTIYF. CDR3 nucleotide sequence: TGTGCCAGCAGCTTACGGGACACCATATATTTT.

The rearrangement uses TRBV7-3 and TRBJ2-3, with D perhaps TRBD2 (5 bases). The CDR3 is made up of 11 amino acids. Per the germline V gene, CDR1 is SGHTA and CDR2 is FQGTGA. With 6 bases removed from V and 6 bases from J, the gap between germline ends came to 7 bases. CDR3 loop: CASRGEDTQYF. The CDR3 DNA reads TGTGCCAGCAGGGGAGAGGATACGCAGTATTTT.

The CDR3 sequence: CASSLASRFGELFF. CDR3 nucleotide sequence: TGTGCCAGCAGTTTGGCTAGCCGTTTCGGGGAGCTGTTTTTT. V and J are TRBV12-3 or TRBV12-4 and TRBJ2-2; D perhaps matches TRBD2 (5 bases). The CDR3 has 14 amino acids. Trimming took off 3 bases at V and 7 bases at J, with 12 bases between the two ends.

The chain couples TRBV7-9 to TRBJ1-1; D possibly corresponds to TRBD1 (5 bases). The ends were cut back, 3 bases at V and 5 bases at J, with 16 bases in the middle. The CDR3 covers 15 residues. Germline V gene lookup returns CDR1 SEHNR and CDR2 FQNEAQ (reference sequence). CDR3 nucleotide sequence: TGTGCCAGCAGCTTTCGGGGCGATGGAAGGACTGAAGCTTTCTTT. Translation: CASSFRGDGRTEAFF.

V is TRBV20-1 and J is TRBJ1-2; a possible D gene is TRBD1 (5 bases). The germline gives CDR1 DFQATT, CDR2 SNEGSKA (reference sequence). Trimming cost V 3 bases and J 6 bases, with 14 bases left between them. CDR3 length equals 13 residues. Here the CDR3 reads CSARAGPQDGYTF. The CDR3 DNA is TGCAGTGCTAGGGCGGGACCGCAAGATGGCTACACCTTC.

The CDR3 is CASSYTGTPEQFF. The CDR3 DNA is TGTGCCAGCAGTTACACCGGGACTCCCGAGCAGTTCTTC. The rearrangement joins TRBV7-9 to TRBJ2-1, with D perhaps TRBD2 (6 bases). Germline-derived CDR1 and CDR2 are SEHNR and FQNEAQ (reference sequence). The CDR3 is made up of 13 amino acids. V lost 6 bases and J lost 10, with 16 bases in between.